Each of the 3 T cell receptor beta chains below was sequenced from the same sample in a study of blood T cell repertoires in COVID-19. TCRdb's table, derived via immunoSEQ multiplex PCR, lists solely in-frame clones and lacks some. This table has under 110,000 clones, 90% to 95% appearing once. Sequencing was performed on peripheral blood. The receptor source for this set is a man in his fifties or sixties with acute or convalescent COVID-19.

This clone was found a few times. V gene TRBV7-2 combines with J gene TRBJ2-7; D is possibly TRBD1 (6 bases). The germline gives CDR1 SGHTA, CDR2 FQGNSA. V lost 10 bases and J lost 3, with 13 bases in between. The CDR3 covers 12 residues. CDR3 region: CATQGGYYEQYF. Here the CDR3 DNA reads TGTGCCACCCAAGGGGGTTACTACGAGCAGTACTTC.

The chain's CDR3 is CASSSPGETGYTF. CDR3 DNA sequence: TGTGCCAGCAGTTCCCCCGGAGAGACTGGCTACACCTTC. This chain joins TRBV6-6 and TRBJ1-2; no definite D call. This CDR3 is built from 13 residues. Trimming stripped 4 bases from V and 7 bases from J, with 13 bases between. CDR1 is MNHNY and CDR2 is SVGAGI in the germline V gene (reference sequence).

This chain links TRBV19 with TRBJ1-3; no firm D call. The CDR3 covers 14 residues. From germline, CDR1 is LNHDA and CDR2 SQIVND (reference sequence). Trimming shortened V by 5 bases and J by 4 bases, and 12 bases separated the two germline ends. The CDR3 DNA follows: TGTGCCAGTAGTGTCCCCACGAGGGGAAACACCATATATTTT. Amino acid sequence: CASSVPTRGNTIYF.